The 20 T cell receptor beta chains below all came from one sample that was sequenced in a study of Graves' ophthalmopathy and Graves' hyperthyroidism. From RNA, the CDR3 regions of TCR beta chains were amplified and sequenced. The library came from an HTBI-primed first-round RT-PCR and a second-round multiplex PCR. TCRdb independently ran MiXCR on the multiplex PCR reads; one entry per CDR3 protein. The data contain 650,000 to 800,000 distinct CDR3 sequences, over 40% of them singletons. The material sequenced was peripheral blood. The receptor set was obtained from an adult man with Graves' ophthalmopathy.

The chain employs TRBV7-2 and TRBJ2-5, with 11 nucleotides matching TRBD2. CDR1 is SGHTA and CDR2 is FQGNSA in the germline V gene. With 5 bases clipped from V and 5 bases from J, the junction kept 7 bases outside the gene matches. CDR3 length equals 15 residues. The CDR3 is CASSETSGGRETQYF. CDR3 nucleotide sequence: TGTGCCAGCAGCGAAACTAGCGGGGGCCGGGAGACCCAGTACTTC.

The chain joins TRBV12-3 or TRBV12-4 to TRBJ2-2, with a weak D call TRBD2 (6 bases). The V and J ends lost 3 bases and 1 base respectively, with 9 bases between them. The CDR3 is 15 amino acids. The CDR3, as DNA: TGTGCCAGCAGTTTTGACGGGAGGAACACCGGGGAGCTGTTTTTT. Translated: CASSFDGRNTGELFF.

This clonotype was found once. The rearrangement uses TRBV5-1 and TRBJ1-2; 10 bases fit TRBD1. Germline values: CDR1 SGHRS, CDR2 YFSETQ. CDR3 length: 15 residues. V trimming: 0 bases; J trimming: 8 bases; junction bases outside the gene matches: 7. CDR3 loop: CASSLGGDRGEGYTF. CDR3 coding DNA: TGCGCCAGCAGCTTGGGTGGGGACAGGGGAGAAGGCTACACCTTC.

The chain is built from TRBV29-1 and TRBJ1-1; D is unclear. The V and J ends lost 6 bases and 5 bases respectively, with 7 bases between them. Germline CDR1 is SQVTM and CDR2 is ANQGSEA. The CDR3 totals 10 residues. Here the CDR3 DNA reads TGCAGCGTCGCAGAGACTGAAGCTTTCTTT. It translates to CSVAETEAFF.

This clonotype came up many times. The rearrangement uses TRBV9 and TRBJ2-6; 13 bases map to TRBD2. Germline CDR1 is SGDLS and CDR2 is YYNGEE. After removal of 5 bases from V and 2 bases from J, the junction contained 4 bases not matched to a gene. This CDR3 spans 17 amino acids. CDR3 DNA sequence: TGTGCCAGCAGGGCCACTAGCGGGGGGGCTGGGGCCAACGTCCTGACTTTC. Encoded protein: CASRATSGGAGANVLTF.

This sequence joins TRBV19 and TRBJ1-4; TRBD1 agrees at 8 bases. Germline trimming cut 2 bases from V and 4 bases from J; bases unmatched to any gene: 3. The CDR3 length is 15 residues. Per germline, CDR1 LNHDA and CDR2 SQIVND (reference sequence). The CDR3: CASSIQGANNEKLFF. In DNA, the CDR3 is TGTGCCAGTAGTATACAGGGGGCGAATAATGAAAAACTGTTTTTT.

This clonotype was picked up many times. This chain joins TRBV7-9 and TRBJ1-6; D call uncertain. This CDR3 contains 14 residues. Germline loops: CDR1 SEHNR, CDR2 FQNEAQ (reference sequence). Trimming took 5 bases from V and 6 from J, leaving 11 bases between them. The CDR3 DNA reads TGTGCCAGCAGCCTAGAGTGGGGTAATTCACCCCTCCACTTT. Its protein product is CASSLEWGNSPLHF.

This clonotype was seen at least ten times. V gene TRBV11-3 combines with J gene TRBJ2-6; either TRBD1 or TRBD2 may fit D (5 bases each). The CDR3 covers 15 residues. V lost 2 bases and J 4 bases, leaving 9 bases between the germline ends. Germline CDR1 SGHNT, CDR2 YENEEA. CDR3 coding DNA: TGTGCCAGCAGCTTATACGGGACCGGGGCCAACGTCCTGACTTTC. This codes for CASSLYGTGANVLTF.

This clonotype was counted between two and nine times. The CDR3 loop reads CATSRDRGLVNTEAFF. The CDR3 DNA sequence: TGTGCCACCAGCAGAGATAGAGGGCTGGTGAACACTGAAGCTTTCTTT. This chain connects TRBV15 to TRBJ1-1; D is ambiguous. Germline values: CDR1 LNHNV, CDR2 YYDKDF (reference sequence). V was clipped by 0 bases and J by 0 bases, with 11 bases between them. CDR3 length: 16 amino acids. Together with reference TRBV15 and TRBJ1-1, the CDR3 gives the full variable domain: DAMVIQNPRYQVTQFGKPVTLSCSQTLNHNVMYWYQQKSSQAPKLLFHYYDKDFNNEADTPDNFQSRRPNTSFCFLDIRSPGLGDTAMYLCATSRDRGLVNTEAFFGQGTRLTVV.

This clonotype showed up many times. V usage is TRBV24-1 and J usage is TRBJ1-2; D not resolved. Trimming took 4 bases from V and 7 from J, leaving 12 bases between them. In germline, CDR1 is KGHDR, CDR2 SFDVKD. CDR3 size: 13 residues. As DNA, the CDR3 is TGTGCCACCAGTGAAAGGGCCCGGGGTGGCTACACCTTC. Translation: CATSERARGGYTF.

A few counts support this clonotype. The chain has TRBV2 and TRBJ1-4; TRBD1 is a possible D gene (6 bases). Germline V gene data show CDR1 as SNHLY and CDR2 as FYNNEI. This CDR3 comprises 18 residues. The V end was cut by 6 bases, the J end by 5 bases, with 25 bases between. CDR3 sequence (DNA): TGTGCCAGCAGCCTATCCCCCGGGACATTGCGGCCCAATGAAAAACTGTTTTTT. Its protein product is CASSLSPGTLRPNEKLFF.

V and J are TRBV19 and TRBJ1-5, with D hard to call. Germline CDR1 reads LNHDA; CDR2 reads SQIVND (reference sequence). This CDR3 has 14 residues. The V gene lost 11 bases and the J gene lost 0 bases, with 14 bases spanning the gap. In nucleotides, the CDR3 is TGTGCCTGGAGCACTGTTAGTAGCAATCAGCCCCAGCATTTT. Protein sequence: CAWSTVSSNQPQHF.

This chain connects TRBV30 to TRBJ1-2; no clear D gene. V lost 3 bases and J lost 7, with 9 bases in between. The CDR3 runs to 11 residues. CDR1 and CDR2 (germline): GTSNPN, SVGIG (reference sequence). Written as DNA, the CDR3 is TGTGCCTGGAGCGGAGAGGGTGGCTACACCTTC. This encodes CAWSGEGGYTF.

V usage is TRBV29-1 and J usage is TRBJ1-4; the D is unclear. Trimming cost V 8 bases and J 7 bases, with 17 bases left between them. The CDR3 length is 13 residues. Germline assignment: CDR1 SQVTM and CDR2 ANQGSEA. The DNA of the CDR3 is TGCAGCTTAAGTAAAGGGCGTGGTGAAAAACTGTTTTTT. Encoded protein: CSLSKGRGEKLFF.

The table lists this clonotype with a few counts. This rearrangement joins TRBV10-3 to TRBJ2-2, with D unresolved. There are 11 residues in the CDR3. The germline CDR1 and CDR2 sequences are ENHRY and SYGVKD. V was shortened by 4 bases and J by 6 bases, with 3 bases between the two germline ends. CDR3 loop: CAISGAGELFF. The CDR3 bases are TGTGCCATCAGTGGCGCCGGGGAGCTGTTTTTT.

This clonotype was detected a few times. The chain is built from TRBV19 and TRBJ1-6; D is unresolved. The CDR3 has 15 amino acids. Deletions cut 0 bases from V and 7 bases from J, with 10 bases between. The germline CDR1 and CDR2 sequences are LNHDA and SQIVND (reference sequence). The CDR3 loop is CASSIDIQANSPLHF. CDR3 DNA sequence: TGTGCCAGTAGTATAGATATCCAGGCAAATTCACCCCTCCACTTT.

This clonotype was picked up a small number of times. The V gene is TRBV5-4, the J gene TRBJ2-5, with TRBD1 matching 8 bases. The CDR3 sequence is 17 residues long. Germline V gene sequence: CDR1 SGHNT, CDR2 YYREEE (reference sequence). Trimming took 2 bases from V and 1 from J; bases not matched to a gene: 10. As DNA, the CDR3 is TGTGCCAGCAGCTTCTTCCCCGGGACAGGACCCCAAGAGACCCAGTACTTC. It yields the protein CASSFFPGTGPQETQYF.

The chain recombines TRBV9 with TRBJ2-2, with TRBD2 identical over 8 bases. The CDR3 contains 15 residues. The germline V gene has CDR1 SGDLS and CDR2 YYNGEE. J was trimmed by 7 bases and V by 5 bases; bases with no gene match: 10. CDR3 region: CASSAIGRGIGELFF. CDR3 in DNA: TGTGCCAGCAGTGCGATCGGGAGGGGGATCGGGGAGCTGTTTTTT.

The chain recombines TRBV9 with TRBJ2-2, with 7 bases fitting TRBD2. The V and J ends lost 1 base and 2 bases, in that order; junction bases with no gene match: 8. Germline V gives CDR1 SGDLS, CDR2 YYNGEE. CDR3 length: 17 amino acids. CDR3 in amino acids: CASSVSPGTINTGELFF. The CDR3, as DNA: TGTGCCAGCAGCGTATCGCCAGGGACTATTAACACCGGGGAGCTGTTTTTT.

J is TRBJ1-1 and V is TRBV20-1; 9 bases map to TRBD1. Germline CDR1 is DFQATT and CDR2 is SNEGSKA (reference sequence). The CDR3 is 14 residues long. The V and J ends lost 2 bases and 7 bases, in that order; junction bases with no gene match: 8. The CDR3 bases are TGCAGTGCTAGATACCAACAGGGGGCGTTTGAAGCTTTCTTT. It codes for CSARYQQGAFEAFF.